This T cell receptor beta chain was identified during a study of cytomegalovirus exposure and HLA in healthy donors (dated by TCRdb to about 2017). Background for the entire study: According to a later analysis, the roughly 120 validation repertoires were produced on the same platform as the roughly 720 repertoires of the first cohort. In addition to the first cohort of 500 to 850 subjects, a separate validation cohort of around 110 different subjects was used. The study combined high-throughput TCR immunosequencing, statistical association of individual TCRs with disease status, and machine learning to predict cytomegalovirus infection status. The aim of the study was to test whether cataloging public T cell receptors could identify signatures of past pathogen exposure. Here is what the overall study found, with its caveats: Of the cluster scores, roughly 95% were above 0 in a later analysis, which found that TCRs clustered in the first cohort also tended to co-occur in the 120 or so validation repertoires. The authors suggested that the approach could potentially be extended to other disease states and immunological phenotypes. Cytomegalovirus status was reported to be diagnosed by the classifier with high specificity and sensitivity in both the original and validation cohorts. All 130 or so repertoires were used to score co-occurrence in the validation cohort in a later analysis, because that analysis had no HLA typing for the cohort. Three of the identified cytomegalovirus-associated TCR beta chains were confirmed in vitro to be specific for cytomegalovirus antigens. Most TCR sequences were seen in very few donors, while some public TCRs were found in many individuals. In the study, 150 to 200 TCR beta chains were listed as associated with cytomegalovirus.

On this clone itself: Its target antigen remains unknown. It has no much larger one-base neighbor in the sample; base qualities were not kept.

Donors formed part of the validation cohort, which comprised about 130 subjects and was distinct from the first cohort of 550 to 850 subjects. CDR1 and CDR2, looked up from the germline V gene, are MNHNS and SASEGT. V is cut by 1 base and J by 8 bases, and the space between the germline ends is 8 bases. There are 12 amino acids in the CDR3, from cysteine to phenylalanine inclusive. The read is trimmed to its CDR3 DNA, 36 bases read in frame from base 1. The library was produced with the immunoSEQ multiplex PCR assay. The authors' pipeline ran thus. A statistical classification framework was built for diagnosing cytomegalovirus status from the catalog of TCR beta chain sequences. Sourced from immuneACCESS, this table was stored by TCRdb with only in-frame sequences that have V and J called. A share of the clones is absent; for the studies checked, an unresolved V gene accounts for under half, and the remainder has no known explanation. Clone size and V and J calls were adopted from that table, with D and trimming inferred from the DNA. This sample holds fewer than 350,000 clones; approximately 88% were observed only once. Jointly, the top ten make up roughly 1% of the sample.

The TCR comes from a woman between 18 and 30 years old in good health and CMV-seronegative. Sequenced input: PBMCs. The chain employs TRBV6-1 and TRBJ1-2; the D segment cannot be called with confidence. The encoded CDR3 is CASSEGSGGYTF. The bases read TGTGCCAGCAGTGAAGGGTCGGGGGGCTACACCTTC.